The T cell receptor beta chain under discussion was sequenced for a study of control samples from healthy donors and cancer patients (dated by TCRdb to about 2020). The library was generated by the immunoSEQ multiplex PCR assay. TCRdb's version of the immuneACCESS table is confined to in-frame rearrangements and falls short of the full clone set. An unresolved V gene accounts for under half of the shortfall where checked; the remainder is of unknown origin. The sample includes approximately 170,000 clones, with 91% observed a single time. The top ten clonotypes cover about 1.4% of the sample. For this chain, trimming is 2 bases at the V end and 3 bases at the J end, and the number of junction bases without a gene match is 3. As encoded in the germline V gene, CDR1 is LGHNA while CDR2 is YNFKEQ. CDR3 length: 16 amino acids, cysteine to phenylalanine. The only DNA kept is the CDR3, 48 bases in frame from the first base.

Details on this clone: The specificity of this receptor is unknown. Nothing much larger sits one base from this clone, and base qualities are not available.

The clonotype comes from a woman aged 25 to 39 in good health. The sequenced material came from blood. Here the chain combines TRBV4-2 and TRBJ2-3, with 12 bases matching TRBD2. The DNA is TGTGCCAGCAGCCAACTAGCGGGGGGGCAAACAGATACGCAGTATTTT. Its translation is CASSQLAGGQTDTQYF.